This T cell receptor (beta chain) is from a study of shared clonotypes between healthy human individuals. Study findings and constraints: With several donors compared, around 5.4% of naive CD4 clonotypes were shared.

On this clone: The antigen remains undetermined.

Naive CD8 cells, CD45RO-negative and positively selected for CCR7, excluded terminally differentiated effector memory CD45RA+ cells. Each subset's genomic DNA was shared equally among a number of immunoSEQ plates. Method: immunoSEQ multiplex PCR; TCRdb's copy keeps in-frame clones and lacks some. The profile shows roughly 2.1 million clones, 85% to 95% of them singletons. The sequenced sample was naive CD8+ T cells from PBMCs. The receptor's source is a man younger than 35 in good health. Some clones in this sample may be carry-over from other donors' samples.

In DNA form, the CDR3 reads TGTGCCAGCAGCCCCCCAACGGGTGCTAGATACGAGCAGTACTTC. This codes for CASSPPTGARYEQYF. The chain joins TRBV9 to TRBJ2-7; D remains ambiguous. The germline V gene has CDR1 SGDLS and CDR2 YYNGEE. This CDR3 has 15 residues. Trimming pared 4 bases from V and 4 bases from J, leaving 18 bases between.